This T cell receptor beta chain appears in the sequencing data of a study of shared clonotypes between healthy human individuals (dated by TCRdb to 2018 to 2020). About the full investigation: The cohort comprised a couple of women and a few men aged 18 to 49 years. For each donor, CD4 naive and CD4 memory were each given three plates, CD8 naive was given two plates, and CD8 memory was given one plate. To estimate repertoire size and how much clonotypes are shared between individuals, the study performed deep sequencing of blood TCR repertoires from 4 to 6 healthy adults. Libraries were prepared and TCR repertoires were sequenced by different laboratories using diverse techniques, in order to increase sequencing depth and limit assay-specific biases. Between about 0.94 and 8.9 billion PBMCs per donor were obtained by leukapheresis.

Remarks on this clone: Its antigen is still unknown. No much larger clone exists at a distance of one base, and base qualities are not known.

Using the deep immunoSEQ assay, TCR CDR3 regions were amplified from genomic DNA by multiplex PCR. For each cell subset, the extracted genomic DNA was distributed evenly across all wells of several immunoSEQ 96-well plates, and each plate served as one replicate. For sorted subsets, around 0.2 ug of genomic DNA, equivalent to tens of thousands of T cell genomes, went into each replicate PCR. The purified libraries were quantified using a Qubit 3.0 fluorometer, sized with a Bioanalyzer 2100, and then quantified again using the KAPA Library Quantification kit. A separate single-read 150-cycle Illumina NextSeq 550 flow cell was used to sequence each immunoSEQ 96-well plate. Processing in the source paper ran as follows. Because only junctional sequences without quality scores were contained in the immunoSEQ output, filtering matching that applied to full-length reads could not be performed. Sequences were annotated with PyIR, a Python wrapper for IgBLAST v1.9, using IMGT germline references to assign V/J genes and CDR3. Reads were removed for weak V/J assignments (E-value above 1e-6), missing CDR3, stop codons, out-of-frame junctions, or ambiguous translated residues. V3J clonotypes were defined by identical inferred V gene, J gene, and CDR3 amino acid sequence. The percentage overlap between two repertoires was calculated by dividing the number of shared unique clonotypes by the size of the smaller repertoire. Richness of each repertoire was evaluated using RTK rarefaction, the Chao1 estimator, and Recon v2.1 estimates of unobserved clonotypes. For all TCRbeta clonotypes obtained by the gDNA method from a few donors, generation probabilities were computed with OLGA. The source is immuneACCESS, and TCRdb retained only in-frame sequences with V and J called. Part of the clones is not carried over; for the studies checked, unresolved V genes explain less than half of this, and the remainder is unexplained. V, J and clone size reflect that table, while D and trimming were determined from the DNA. The table for this sample lists 2 million to 2.5 million clones; under 97% of them were counted only once. The top ten hold approximately 0.13% of the sample.

The donors were healthy, HIV-negative adults with no recently reported acute infections or vaccinations. All donors were Caucasian adults living in Nashville, Tennessee, USA. CD4+ T cells were enriched by magnetic negative selection; naive cells were then positively selected on CD45RA, and the negative fraction formed the memory subset. After blood collection by leukapheresis, PBMCs were isolated using Ficoll-Histopaque density gradient centrifugation and then cryopreserved in the vapor phase of liquid nitrogen. Analytical flow cytometry was used to check the purity and quantity of each magnetically sorted T cell population. Genomic DNA was isolated from every sorted fraction and measured by UV absorbance on a Nanodrop 2000c. V drops 5 bases and J drops 0 bases, leaving 18 bases in between. CDR1 and CDR2, looked up from the germline V gene (reference sequence), are SGHNT and YYREEE. The CDR3 starts with the cysteine, ends with the phenylalanine, and has 16 residues. Only the CDR3 DNA is retained, 48 bases long and in frame from the first base.

Overall study outcomes, separate from this receptor: Incomplete sequencing was indicated by rarefaction of sorted-subset datasets, despite the large sequencing depth. Naive subsets generally had larger estimated clonotype richness than memory subsets did. Higher generation probabilities were observed for clonotypes shared by all four sorted-subset donors than for non-shared clonotypes. Across four donors, approximately 5% of naive CD4, around 3.3% of naive CD8, about 2% of memory CD4, and approximately 0.4% of memory CD8 clonotypes were shared. Because the study included a small number of donors, the genetic and exposure-history diversity represented was limited. Sampling was restricted to blood, and TCR repertoires in tissues likely differ from the TCR repertoires found in blood. Pairwise subsampling led to the expectation that sequencing depth would affect the degree of clonotype sharing among donors.

Sequenced input: naive CD4+ T cells sorted from blood. What this sample's cell subset or site label stands for: CD45RA+ positively selected. The chain was built from TRBV5-4 and TRBJ2-7, and possibly TRBD2, on 6 matching bases. This clonotype was obtained from a young man in good health. The bases are TGTGCCAGCAGTGATCCCCGGGGGAGAAGCTCCTACGAGCAGTACTTC. It codes for CASSDPRGRSSYEQYF.